This T cell receptor beta chain was recorded in a study of cytomegalovirus exposure and HLA in healthy donors. PCR involved 60 Vbeta and 13 Jbeta primers. TCRdb keeps only in-frame clones here, not all; method: immunoSEQ multiplex PCR. The table lists 90,000 to 100,000 clones, roughly 69% of them singletons. Germline trimming cut 5 bases from V and 0 bases from J; bases unmatched to any gene: 10. The CDR3 length is 16 residues. Germline V lookup: CDR1 MDHEN, CDR2 SYDVKM. Study-level points and caveats: TCR beta sequences reportedly predicted most subjects' HLA-A and HLA-B alleles accurately.

This clone was seen more than once but under ten times. The antigen is not known. The sample taken for sequencing was PBMCs. This chain uses TRBV28 with TRBJ2-7; TRBD1 matches 7 bases. The TCR sequence derives from a man in his forties or fifties in good health and CMV-seronegative. CDR3 protein: CASSPTGTAGSYEQYV. CDR3 sequence (DNA): TGTGCCAGCAGTCCCACAGGGACAGCCGGCTCCTACGAGCAGTACGTC.